The 15 T cell receptor beta chains below come from one sample, sequenced in a study of blood T cell repertoires in COVID-19. Repertoires were generated with immunoSEQ multiplex PCR, while TCRdb's copy carries only in-frame clones and drops some. The sample holds over 75,000 clones, over 65% seen once. Sequenced material: peripheral blood. These receptor sequences come from a human donor in a cohort sampled during active COVID-19.

V usage is TRBV29-1 and J usage is TRBJ1-1, with a weak D call TRBD1 (6 bases). Trimming took 7 bases from V and 4 from J, leaving 16 bases between them. CDR3 length: 13 amino acids. CDR1 is SQVTM and CDR2 is ANQGSEA in the germline V gene. CDR3 nucleotides: TGCAGCGCCGGGCGGGGGCTGAGCACTGAAGCTTTCTTT. It translates to CSAGRGLSTEAFF.

V usage is TRBV25-1 and J usage is TRBJ1-5, with D perhaps TRBD1 (6 bases). Per germline, CDR1 MGHDK and CDR2 SYGVNS. CDR3 size: 15 residues. Trimming shortened V by 5 bases and J by 0 bases, and 11 bases separated the two germline ends. The CDR3 nucleotides are TGTGCCAGCAGTCTACAGGGTAGTAGCAATCAGCCCCAGCATTTT. Residues: CASSLQGSSNQPQHF.

DNA for the CDR3: TGCGCCAGCAGCCACGACAGGAGCTATGGCTACACCTTC. It encodes CASSHDRSYGYTF. V is TRBV5-1 and J is TRBJ1-2; TRBD1 might be the D (6 bases). Germline loops: CDR1 SGHRS, CDR2 YFSETQ. V lost 4 bases, J lost 4 bases, and 11 bases lay in between. The CDR3 loop spans 13 amino acids. The variable domain in full, completed from reference TRBV5-1 and TRBJ1-2, reads KAGVTQTPRYLIKTRGQQVTLSCSPISGHRSVSWYQQTPGQGLQFLFEYFSETQRNKGNFPGRFSGRQFSNSRSEMNVSTLELGDSALYLCASSHDRSYGYTFGSGTRLTVV.

The V gene is TRBV19, the J gene TRBJ1-1; tentatively, D is TRBD1 (6 bases). CDR3 length: 15 amino acids. Per germline, CDR1 LNHDA and CDR2 SQIVND (reference sequence). V gave up 3 bases and J gave up 1 base, with 12 bases separating them. The CDR3 reads CASSIDEDRNTEAFF. The CDR3 DNA follows: TGTGCCAGTAGTATCGATGAGGACAGGAACACTGAAGCTTTCTTT.

V gene TRBV4-3 combines with J gene TRBJ2-7; the match to TRBD2 covers 12 bases. This CDR3 contains 15 residues. J gave up 3 bases and V 4 bases, and 4 bases lay outside the gene matches. Per the germline V gene, CDR1 is LGHNA and CDR2 is YSLEER. The CDR3 DNA is TGCGCCAGCAGCCCTGGACTAGCGGGAAACTACGAGCAGTACTTC. This translates into CASSPGLAGNYEQYF.

The chain links TRBV3-1 (or the pseudogene TRBV3-2) to TRBJ2-1, with 9 bases fitting TRBD2. V shed 3 bases, J shed 8 bases, and the junction held 8 bases outside the gene matches. The CDR3 runs to 15 residues. Germline V gene lookup returns CDR1 LGHDT and CDR2 YNNKEL (reference sequence). The CDR3 sequence is CASSHLAGIRYEQFF. The CDR3 DNA reads TGTGCCAGCAGCCACCTAGCGGGAATCAGGTATGAGCAGTTCTTC.

The V call is TRBV19, the J call TRBJ2-2; 7 positions agree with TRBD1. Per germline, CDR1 LNHDA and CDR2 SQIVND (reference sequence). V shed 6 bases and J 1 base; nucleotides not matched to a gene: 2. The CDR3 contains 14 residues. The DNA of the CDR3 is TGTGCCAGTAGGGACAGGAGGAACACCGGGGAGCTGTTTTTT. Protein product: CASRDRRNTGELFF.

The V call is TRBV30, the J call TRBJ1-5; D remains unclear. This CDR3 region has 13 residues. The ends were cut back, 3 bases at V and 3 bases at J, with 9 bases in the middle. Germline CDR1 GTSNPN, CDR2 SVGIG (reference sequence). CDR3 residues: CAWSGGLNQPQHF. CDR3 in DNA: TGTGCCTGGAGCGGAGGTCTCAATCAGCCCCAGCATTTT.

The rearrangement uses TRBV5-1 and TRBJ2-3; TRBD2 agrees at 13 bases. V was pared by 5 bases and J by 3 bases, with 6 bases of the junction left unmatched. CDR1 SGHRS and CDR2 YFSETQ come from the germline V gene. This CDR3 region has 16 residues. CDR3 residues: CASSPRLAGGTDTQYF. The CDR3 DNA follows: TGCGCCAGCAGTCCCCGACTAGCGGGAGGAACAGATACGCAGTATTTT. Variable domain in full (rest from reference TRBV5-1 and TRBJ2-3): KAGVTQTPRYLIKTRGQQVTLSCSPISGHRSVSWYQQTPGQGLQFLFEYFSETQRNKGNFPGRFSGRQFSNSRSEMNVSTLELGDSALYLCASSPRLAGGTDTQYFGPGTRLTVL.

The chain links TRBV5-5 to TRBJ2-5, with TRBD2 as a possible D gene (6 bases). CDR1 and CDR2 (germline): SGHKS, YYEKEE (reference sequence). V shed 5 bases and J shed 2 bases, with 22 bases lying between them. The CDR3 sequence is 17 residues long. As DNA, the CDR3 is TGTGCCAGCAGTTCCGGAGGGGTGGGTTTCACACAAGAGACCCAGTACTTC. Its translation is CASSSGGVGFTQETQYF.

V usage is TRBV28 and J usage is TRBJ1-5; D unresolved. This CDR3 is built from 14 residues. Germline V gives CDR1 MDHEN, CDR2 SYDVKM. V shed 2 bases and J shed 6 bases, with 11 bases lying between them. The CDR3 DNA is TGTGCCAGCAGTTTAGGTGGGCCGGCTCAGCCCCAGCATTTT. Translated: CASSLGGPAQPQHF.

This chain links TRBV10-2 with TRBJ2-7; 10 bases align to TRBD2. CDR1 and CDR2 (germline): WSHSY, SAAADI. The CDR3 loop spans 17 amino acids. J was trimmed by 1 base and V by 3 bases; bases with no gene match: 9. CDR3 nucleotide sequence: TGCGCCAGCAGTGAAACCTCGACTAGCGGGCCTTCCTACGAGCAGTACTTC. Translation gives CASSETSTSGPSYEQYF.

V and J are TRBV4-2 and TRBJ1-6; 7 nucleotides align to TRBD1. This CDR3 comprises 16 residues. CDR1 is LGHNA, CDR2 YNFKEQ, per germline. Trimming removed 4 bases from V and 7 bases from J; junction bases left unmatched: 10. CDR3 coding DNA: TGTGCCAGCAGCCTATATAGCCGGACAGGCAATTCACCCCTCCACTTT. It codes for CASSLYSRTGNSPLHF.

J is TRBJ1-4 and V is TRBV7-6, with a tentative D call TRBD1 (5 bases). With 1 base removed from V and 3 bases from J, the gap between germline ends came to 12 bases. This CDR3 is built from 16 residues. Germline V CDR1 and CDR2: SGHVS, FNYEAQ. CDR3 DNA: TGTGCCAGCAGCTTAGGTTTGGTGGGGCCTAATGAAAAACTGTTTTTT. As protein: CASSLGLVGPNEKLFF.

This clone came up a few times. The rearrangement joins TRBV7-8 to TRBJ2-2; D is uncertain. V was trimmed by 5 bases and J by 6 bases, leaving 13 bases between them. The CDR3 is made up of 14 amino acids. Per germline, CDR1 SGHVS and CDR2 FQNEAQ. CDR3 loop: CASSPGEVSGELFF. In DNA form, the CDR3 reads TGTGCCAGCAGCCCTGGAGAGGTGTCCGGGGAGCTGTTTTTT.